Presented here are 28 T cell receptor beta chains from one specimen sequenced in a study of T-cell reconstitution after alpha-beta-depleted transplantation in children. Construction of the TCRbeta library involved unique molecular identifiers. TCRdb re-called the PCR reads through MiXCR, storing one row per CDR3 protein. Among some 500,000 distinct CDR3 sequences, 15% to 20% were seen once, and the ten largest hold less than 4%. Material: PBMCs from the stem cell graft donor, obtained from the stem cell graft. These receptors came from a human donor who donated a stem cell graft to a child with acute lymphoblastic leukemia.

The genes are TRBV11-2 and TRBJ2-4, with D possibly TRBD2 on 5 matching bases. Germline V CDR1 and CDR2: SGHAT, FQNNGV. The ends were cut back, 0 bases at V and 0 bases at J, with 18 bases in the middle. The CDR3 runs 19 residues. The DNA for the CDR3 is TGTGCCAGCAGCTTAGACAGGAGGACCCAGTATCTAGCCAAAAACATTCAGTACTTC. Protein: CASSLDRRTQYLAKNIQYF.

The chain recombines TRBV7-2 with TRBJ2-3; D may match TRBD1 or TRBD2 (5 bases each). The CDR3 has 17 residues. V dropped 5 bases and J dropped 3 bases, with 21 bases sitting between them. The germline CDR1 and CDR2 sequences are SGHTA and FQGNSA. The CDR3 nucleotides are TGTGCCAGCAGCCCCGTCATTCCCGGGACCTATACAGATACGCAGTATTTT. Protein sequence: CASSPVIPGTYTDTQYF.

V is TRBV6-4 and J is TRBJ2-3; 8 bases align to TRBD2. The CDR3 consists of 14 residues. Germline-derived CDR1 and CDR2 are MRHNA and SNTAGT. After removal of 9 bases from V and 3 bases from J, the junction contained 8 bases not matched to a gene. CDR3 amino acids: CASQSGSETDTQYF. CDR3 coding DNA: TGTGCCAGTCAAAGCGGGAGCGAGACAGATACGCAGTATTTT.

The V call is TRBV5-1, the J call TRBJ2-1; D might be TRBD2 (6 bases). The CDR3 is made up of 17 amino acids. The germline V gene encodes CDR1 SGHRS and CDR2 YFSETQ. V lost 0 bases to trimming and J lost 6 bases, with 19 bases between them. The CDR3 loop is CASSLVPSEASLNEQFF. The CDR3 DNA reads TGCGCCAGCAGCTTGGTACCTAGCGAAGCCTCGCTCAATGAGCAGTTCTTC.

The sample holds a few counts of this clonotype. The chain joins TRBV5-1 to TRBJ1-1; D might be TRBD1 (6 bases). Per germline, CDR1 SGHRS and CDR2 YFSETQ. The CDR3 totals 15 residues. Trimming left V 4 bases short and J 0 bases short, with 13 bases between. CDR3 protein: CASSNFGQLNTEAFF. CDR3 nucleotides: TGCGCCAGCAGCAACTTCGGACAGCTGAACACTGAAGCTTTCTTT.

The chain is built from TRBV20-1 and TRBJ2-5; TRBD1 aligns across 8 bases. The CDR3 is 13 amino acids. CDR1 and CDR2 from the germline V gene are DFQATT and SNEGSKA (reference sequence). V lost 6 bases and J lost 4; bases outside the gene matches: 7. This CDR3 reads CSATTGGRETQYF. DNA of the CDR3: TGCAGTGCCACAACAGGGGGGCGAGAGACCCAGTACTTC.

The chain has TRBV20-1 and TRBJ1-2; D gene unclear. The CDR3 has 13 amino acids. CDR1 and CDR2 from the germline V gene are DFQATT and SNEGSKA (reference sequence). V was pared by 3 bases and J by 0 bases, with 8 bases between. CDR3 DNA: TGCAGTGCTAGGGTCAGTGCTAACTATGGCTACACCTTC. As protein: CSARVSANYGYTF.

This clonotype was counted only a few times. The V and J genes are TRBV27 and TRBJ2-1; a weak D match, TRBD2 (6 bases). The CDR3 extends over 17 amino acids. Looked up from germline, CDR1 is MNHEY and CDR2 is SMNVEV (reference sequence). V dropped 5 bases and J dropped 0 bases, with 17 bases sitting between them. The CDR3 loop is CASSPPALARSYNEQFF. In DNA, the CDR3 is TGTGCCAGCAGTCCCCCCGCACTAGCCCGCTCCTACAATGAGCAGTTCTTC.

The chain joins TRBV4-1 to TRBJ2-5; D unclear. The CDR3 runs to 13 residues. Per the germline V gene, CDR1 is MGHRA and CDR2 is YSYEKL. The V end lost 1 base, the J end lost 6 bases, and 9 bases lay between the germline ends. The CDR3 here is CASSQGNRKTQYF. The CDR3 coding sequence is TGCGCCAGCAGCCAAGGGAACCGAAAGACCCAGTACTTC.

This chain links TRBV5-1 with TRBJ2-7; D uncertain. The germline gives CDR1 SGHRS, CDR2 YFSETQ. Trimming left V 1 base short and J 5 bases short, with 25 bases between. The CDR3 runs to 18 residues. CDR3 in DNA: TGCGCCAGCAGCTTGTCTGTTGTCCCAGGCGGTGTTCGGAACGAGCAGTACTTC. Residues: CASSLSVVPGGVRNEQYF.

The chain carries TRBV7-9 and TRBJ2-5; 9 nucleotides agree with TRBD1. The CDR3 extends over 15 amino acids. The germline V gene encodes CDR1 SEHNR and CDR2 FQNEAQ (reference sequence). The V segment lost 6 bases and the J segment 2 bases; nucleotides outside the gene matches: 7. CDR3 sequence (DNA): TGTGCCAGCAGTTCACGGGACAGGGAACAAGAGACCCAGTACTTC. It yields the protein CASSSRDREQETQYF. Based on the CDR3 plus reference TRBV7-9 and TRBJ2-5, the full variable domain is DTGVSQNPRHKITKRGQNVTFRCDPISEHNRLYWYRQTLGQGPEFLTYFQNEAQLEKSRLLSDRFSAERPKGSFSTLEIQRTEQGDSAMYLCASSSRDREQETQYFGPGTRLLVL.

There are a few counts of this clonotype. This chain uses TRBV20-1 with TRBJ2-7; 8 nucleotides match TRBD2. Germline-derived CDR1 and CDR2 are DFQATT and SNEGSKA (reference sequence). CDR3 length: 14 amino acids. With 5 bases clipped from V and 3 bases from J, the junction kept 9 bases outside the gene matches. The CDR3 spells CSAGTGTSGYEQYF. The CDR3 DNA sequence: TGCAGTGCTGGCACCGGGACTAGTGGCTACGAGCAGTACTTC.

This rearrangement joins TRBV20-1 to TRBJ1-1, with D uncertain. Trimming shortened V by 6 bases and J by 7 bases, and 12 bases separated the two germline ends. Germline loops: CDR1 DFQATT, CDR2 SNEGSKA (reference sequence). The CDR3 spans 11 residues. CDR3 residues: CSARDGFEAFF. CDR3 coding DNA: TGCAGTGCCCGAGACGGTTTTGAAGCTTTCTTT.

This clonotype came up a few times. The chain joins TRBV5-1 to TRBJ1-2; D gene unclear. Trimming took off 1 base at V and 1 base at J, with 8 bases between the two ends. CDR3 length equals 14 residues. Germline CDR1 is SGHRS and CDR2 is YFSETQ. The CDR3, as DNA: TGCGCCAGCAGCTTGTCGGCACATAACTATGGCTACACCTTC. Protein sequence: CASSLSAHNYGYTF.

This clonotype occurred a few times. The chain joins TRBV20-1 to TRBJ2-7; maybe TRBD1 (5 bases). V was trimmed by 1 base and J by 1 base, leaving 11 bases between them. This CDR3 has 14 amino acids. The V gene's germline CDR1 is DFQATT and CDR2 SNEGSKA (reference sequence). This CDR3 reads CSARARAVSYEQYF. CDR3 nucleotide sequence: TGCAGTGCTAGAGCCAGGGCGGTTTCCTACGAGCAGTACTTC.

This clonotype was counted only a few times. The chain joins TRBV5-1 to TRBJ1-2; TRBD1 aligns across 7 bases. The ends lost 4 bases at V and 8 bases at J; junction bases unmatched: 14. Looked up from germline, CDR1 is SGHRS and CDR2 is YFSETQ. The CDR3 length is 15 residues. The CDR3 nucleotides read TGCGCCAGCAGCCCGGTAGACAGGGACATCTCCGGCTACACCTTC. Protein product: CASSPVDRDISGYTF.

The chain uses TRBV20-1 and TRBJ2-7; 7 bases are a match to TRBD2. The CDR3 has 14 amino acids. V lost 5 bases to trimming and J lost 7 bases; unmatched junction nucleotides: 14. CDR1 is DFQATT and CDR2 is SNEGSKA in the germline V gene (reference sequence). The chain's CDR3 is CSAPQRDWQGEQYF. CDR3 DNA: TGCAGTGCTCCGCAGCGGGACTGGCAAGGGGAGCAGTACTTC.

This clonotype was seen just once. The genes are TRBV7-6 and TRBJ2-3; maybe TRBD1 (6 bases). V shed 5 bases and J shed 1 base, with 10 bases lying between them. CDR3 length: 14 amino acids. Germline V gene lookup returns CDR1 SGHVS and CDR2 FNYEAQ. In nucleotides, the CDR3 is TGTGCCAGCAGCCCGGACAGTCGCACAGATACGCAGTATTTT. It encodes CASSPDSRTDTQYF.

This clonotype was observed a handful of times. This chain uses TRBV12-3 or TRBV12-4 with TRBJ2-2; the D is unclear. The V end was cut by 4 bases, the J end by 6 bases, with 12 bases between. This CDR3 has 14 residues. The CDR3 sequence: CASSYERMAGELFF. For the CDR3, the DNA is TGTGCCAGCAGTTATGAAAGGATGGCCGGGGAGCTGTTTTTT.

This clonotype turned up a few times. This chain joins TRBV9 and TRBJ2-7, with no clear D. V lost 2 bases to trimming and J lost 5 bases, with 17 bases between them. The CDR3 contains 15 residues. The germline gives CDR1 SGDLS, CDR2 YYNGEE. The CDR3 reads CASSVERAGGNEQYF. The CDR3 nucleotides read TGTGCCAGCAGCGTCGAACGCGCTGGTGGCAACGAGCAGTACTTC.

The chain uses TRBV7-3 and TRBJ1-4; no clear D. The CDR3 runs to 14 residues. Germline values: CDR1 SGHTA, CDR2 FQGTGA. V was shortened by 4 bases and J by 3 bases, with 9 bases between the two germline ends. CDR3 residues: CASSSGGANEKLFF. In DNA form, the CDR3 reads TGTGCCAGCAGCTCTGGAGGTGCTAATGAAAAACTGTTTTTT.

The chain couples TRBV25-1 to TRBJ2-5; D gene uncertain. The CDR3 loop spans 13 amino acids. The germline V gene has CDR1 MGHDK and CDR2 SYGVNS. The germline V and J ends were trimmed by 2 bases and 0 bases, with 4 bases remaining between them. CDR3 sequence reads: CASSERHQETQYF. The CDR3 nucleotides read TGTGCCAGCAGTGAACGGCACCAAGAGACCCAGTACTTC. Together with reference TRBV25-1 and TRBJ2-5, the CDR3 gives the full variable domain: EADIYQTPRYLVIGTGKKITLECSQTMGHDKMYWYQQDPGMELHLIHYSYGVNSTEKGDLSSESTVSRIRTEHFPLTLESARPSHTSQYLCASSERHQETQYFGPGTRLLVL.

This chain's CDR3 is CASSTAELAKNIQYF. Here the CDR3 DNA reads TGTGCCAGCAGTACAGCGGAACTAGCCAAAAACATTCAGTACTTC. The chain couples TRBV12-3 or TRBV12-4 to TRBJ2-4, with D tentatively TRBD2 (5 bases). Trimming took off 5 bases at V and 0 bases at J, with 11 bases between the two ends. The CDR3 runs to 15 residues.

This rearrangement joins TRBV29-1 to TRBJ2-5; D not resolved. The CDR3 consists of 11 residues. Germline V gene sequence: CDR1 SQVTM, CDR2 ANQGSEA. Between the trimmed V and J ends, which lost 3 bases and 5 bases, there was a span of 7 bases. The CDR3 spells CSVDSSETQYF. For the CDR3, the DNA is TGCAGCGTTGATAGTTCGGAGACCCAGTACTTC.

This chain links TRBV7-9 with TRBJ2-1, with TRBD2 matching 10 bases. Germline loops: CDR1 SEHNR, CDR2 FQNEAQ (reference sequence). V lost 0 bases and J lost 9; bases outside the gene matches: 11. The CDR3 has 17 residues. The DNA of the CDR3 is TGTGCCAGCAGCTTAGCGGTCCTAGCGGGAGCCGGGGGTGAGCAGTTCTTC. Protein: CASSLAVLAGAGGEQFF.

CDR3 in amino acids: CSAVLAGGSADEQYF. The CDR3 bases are TGCAGTGCTGTCCTAGCGGGGGGGTCTGCAGACGAGCAGTACTTC. The V gene is TRBV20-1, the J gene TRBJ2-7; the match to TRBD2 covers 12 bases. V lost 5 bases and J lost 5; bases outside the gene matches: 10. The CDR3 runs to 15 residues. Germline V gene sequence: CDR1 DFQATT, CDR2 SNEGSKA (reference sequence).

This clonotype was observed many times. The rearrangement uses TRBV5-1 and TRBJ2-7; D gene unclear. In germline, CDR1 is SGHRS, CDR2 YFSETQ. The CDR3 contains 11 residues. The germline V and J ends were trimmed by 5 bases and 3 bases, with 6 bases remaining between them. In DNA, the CDR3 is TGCGCCAGCAGGGATTTCTACGAGCAGTACTTC. It yields the protein CASRDFYEQYF.

The sample holds a few counts of this clonotype. This chain uses TRBV5-1 with TRBJ2-1; D might be TRBD1 (6 bases). Trimming took 5 bases from V and 8 from J, leaving 20 bases between them. The length of the CDR3 is 15 residues. From germline, CDR1 is SGHRS and CDR2 YFSETQ. The chain's CDR3 is CASSTTGPSTYEQFF. The CDR3 nucleotides read TGCGCCAGCAGTACAACAGGGCCGAGTACCTATGAGCAGTTCTTC.